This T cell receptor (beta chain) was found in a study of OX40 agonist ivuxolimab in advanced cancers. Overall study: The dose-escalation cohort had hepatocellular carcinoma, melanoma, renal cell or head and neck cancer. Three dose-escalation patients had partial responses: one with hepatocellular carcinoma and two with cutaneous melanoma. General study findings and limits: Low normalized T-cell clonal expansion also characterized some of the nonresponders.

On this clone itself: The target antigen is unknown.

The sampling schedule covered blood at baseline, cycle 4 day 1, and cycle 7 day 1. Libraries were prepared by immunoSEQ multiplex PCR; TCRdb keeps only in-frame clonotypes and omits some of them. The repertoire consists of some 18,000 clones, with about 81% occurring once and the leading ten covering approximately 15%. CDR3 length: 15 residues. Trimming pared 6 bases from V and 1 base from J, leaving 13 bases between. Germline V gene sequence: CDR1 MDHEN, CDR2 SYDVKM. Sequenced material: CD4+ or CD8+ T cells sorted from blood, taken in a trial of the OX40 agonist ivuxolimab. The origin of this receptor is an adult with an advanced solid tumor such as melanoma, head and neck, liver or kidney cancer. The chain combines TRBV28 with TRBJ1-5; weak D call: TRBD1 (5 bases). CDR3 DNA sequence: TGTGCCAGCAGACCCGCCAGGGTAAGCAATCAGCCCCAGCATTTT. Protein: CASRPARVSNQPQHF.